Below are 21 T cell receptor beta chains sequenced from a single sample in a study of regulatory T cells in long-lasting Graves disease. Investigators prepared the TCR beta libraries by applying iRepertoire HTBI primers and Arm-PCR of CDR3 regions. TCRdb called the multiplex PCR reads again in MiXCR, with one record for every CDR3 protein. Of a few hundred thousand distinct CDR3 sequences in the sample, about 20% were seen once. The sample's time point: persistent/refractory GD, antithyroid drugs over 5 years with positive TRAb. From RNA extracted from PBMCs, the TCR library was made. The input for sequencing was peripheral blood mononuclear cells (PBMCs), taken when the disease was refractory, from a patient treated with antithyroid drugs. These receptors originate from a female donor with Graves disease.

CDR3 sequence: CASTNGRQENTEAFF. CDR3 bases: TGCGCCAGCACAAATGGGAGACAGGAGAACACTGAAGCTTTCTTT. The chain links TRBV5-1 to TRBJ1-1; TRBD1 is a possible D gene (6 bases). The CDR3 totals 15 residues. The germline V and J ends were trimmed by 6 bases and 1 base, with 16 bases remaining between them. Germline V lookup: CDR1 SGHRS, CDR2 YFSETQ.

This clonotype showed up just a few times. The chain links TRBV5-1 to TRBJ1-2, with TRBD1 matching 7 bases. CDR3 length: 16 residues. Germline V lookup: CDR1 SGHRS, CDR2 YFSETQ. V lost 2 bases, J lost 2 bases, and 9 bases stayed unmatched. CDR3 in amino acids: CASSLSGTDLNYGYTF. The CDR3 DNA is TGCGCCAGCAGCTTATCCGGGACAGACTTAAACTATGGCTACACCTTC.

V and J are TRBV7-7 and TRBJ2-5; 8 nucleotides align to TRBD2. The J call is doubtful: the DNA matches TRBJ2-7 better. Germline lookup yields CDR1 SSHAT and CDR2 FNYEAQ (reference sequence). The CDR3 consists of 16 residues. The CDR3 DNA reads as TGTGCCAGCAGCTTAGGAGCAAGCGGGGGCTCCTACGAGCAGTACTTC. This gives the protein CASSLGASGGSYEQYF.

This clonotype was counted many times. This sequence joins TRBV28 and TRBJ1-2; maybe TRBD1 (6 bases). CDR3 length equals 15 residues. V was clipped by 5 bases and J by 3 bases, with 16 bases between them. Germline values: CDR1 MDHEN, CDR2 SYDVKM. The CDR3 reads CASSPPQGGYYGYTF. DNA for the CDR3: TGTGCCAGCAGTCCCCCACAGGGAGGTTACTATGGCTACACCTTC.

The sample holds many counts of this clonotype. This rearrangement joins TRBV28 to TRBJ2-7, with a weak D call TRBD2 (6 bases). Trimming left V 3 bases short and J 8 bases short, with 11 bases between. The CDR3 contains 12 residues. CDR1 is MDHEN, CDR2 SYDVKM, per germline. The CDR3 spells CASSLRGDKQYF. CDR3 nucleotide sequence: TGTGCCAGCAGTTTGCGGGGCGACAAGCAGTACTTC.

This clonotype was seen many times. The V gene is TRBV12-3 or TRBV12-4, the J gene TRBJ2-7, with 9 nucleotides matching TRBD2. The trim removed 2 bases at V and 4 bases at J, leaving 3 bases unmatched. The CDR3 spans 14 residues. CDR3 amino acids: CASSLSGRPYEQYF. In nucleotides, the CDR3 is TGTGCCAGCAGTTTAAGCGGGAGGCCATACGAGCAGTACTTC.

This clonotype was detected only a few times. The rearrangement links TRBV6-2 or TRBV6-3 to TRBJ2-2, with D perhaps assigned TRBD1 or TRBD2 (6 bases each). Between the trimmed V and J ends, which lost 2 bases and 3 bases, there was a span of 10 bases. Per germline, CDR1 MNHEY and CDR2 SVGEGT. This CDR3 is built from 15 residues. The CDR3 sequence is CASSYQRGDTGELFF. For the CDR3, the DNA is TGTGCCAGCAGTTACCAGAGGGGGGACACCGGGGAGCTGTTTTTT.

This clonotype was counted ten times or more. The rearrangement uses TRBV7-8 and TRBJ2-5; no definite D call. CDR1 is SGHVS and CDR2 is FQNEAQ in the germline V gene. The CDR3 runs to 16 residues. V lost 5 bases and J 5 bases, leaving 21 bases between the germline ends. The CDR3 sequence is CASSLSGVSRFETQYF. CDR3 coding DNA: TGTGCCAGCAGCCTCAGTGGGGTTAGTCGGTTCGAGACCCAGTACTTC.

This clonotype was observed many times. The rearrangement links TRBV29-1 to TRBJ1-2, with TRBD1 as a possible D gene (5 bases). Germline CDR1 is SQVTM and CDR2 is ANQGSEA. CDR3 length: 12 residues. V lost 1 base and J lost 6, with 9 bases in between. Here the CDR3 reads CSVEGLGDGYTF. The CDR3 DNA sequence: TGCAGCGTTGAAGGACTGGGGGATGGCTACACCTTC.

This clonotype has at least ten counts. The chain employs TRBV12-3 or TRBV12-4 and TRBJ2-2; possible D gene TRBD1, 6 bases. V was pared by 3 bases and J by 1 base, with 18 bases between. There are 18 residues in the CDR3. The CDR3 protein is CASSFSSYRAENTGELFF. The CDR3 DNA follows: TGTGCCAGCAGTTTCTCCTCATACAGGGCTGAGAACACCGGGGAGCTGTTTTTT.

This clonotype was picked up many times. The V gene is TRBV12-3 or TRBV12-4, the J gene TRBJ1-4; perhaps TRBD1 as D (6 bases). This CDR3 is 14 amino acids long. Trimming removed 2 bases at V and 8 bases at J, with 12 bases between. For the CDR3, the DNA is TGTGCCAGCAGTTTAACTACAGGGTACGAAAAACTGTTTTTT. It yields the protein CASSLTTGYEKLFF.

On this clonotype itself: A single base separates this from a much larger clone, so it may be a read error. This chain joins TRBV7-2 and TRBJ2-7; maybe TRBD2 (5 bases). This CDR3 contains 14 residues. The V end lost 3 bases, the J end lost 3 bases, and 12 bases lay between the germline ends. Germline lookup yields CDR1 SGHTA and CDR2 FQGNSA. The CDR3 here is CASSLHRGDYEQYF. As DNA, the CDR3 is TGTGCCAGCAGCTTGCACCGGGGAGACTACGAGCAGTACTTC.

In its sample, this clonotype was seen many times. CDR3 coding DNA: TGTGCCAGCAGTCTCACAGGGGTAGAGACCCAGTACTTC. Translation: CASSLTGVETQYF. This chain connects TRBV12-3 or TRBV12-4 to TRBJ2-5; 7 nucleotides line up with TRBD1. The CDR3 runs to 13 residues. With 5 bases clipped from V and 4 bases from J, the junction kept 4 bases outside the gene matches.

This clonotype was observed a few times. This chain links TRBV7-8 with TRBJ2-7, with unresolved D. The germline gives CDR1 SGHVS, CDR2 FQNEAQ. Deletions cut 2 bases from V and 2 bases from J, with 13 bases between. CDR3 length: 15 amino acids. CDR3 DNA sequence: TGTGCCAGCAGCTTATTAAGGGTTGGCACCTACGAGCAGTACTTC. It specifies CASSLLRVGTYEQYF.

This clonotype was detected many times. One end of the junction varies from germline; a read error may be responsible. The chain has TRBV5-1 and TRBJ1-1; D gene uncertain. This CDR3 has 14 residues. Germline V lookup: CDR1 SGHRS, CDR2 YFSETQ. CDR3 coding DNA: TGTGCCAGCAGCCTAGACACTTTGAACACTGAAGCTTTCTTT. This sequence encodes CASSLDTLNTEAFF. Full variable domain (missing parts from reference TRBV5-1 and TRBJ1-1): KAGVTQTPRYLIKTRGQQVTLSCSPISGHRSVSWYQQTPGQGLQFLFEYFSETQRNKGNFPGRFSGRQFSNSRSEMNVSTLELGDSALYLCASSLDTLNTEAFFGQGTRLTVV.

In its sample, this clonotype was seen many times. This chain links TRBV7-2 with TRBJ2-5, with D maybe TRBD2 (5 bases). Trimming removed 1 base at V and 5 bases at J, with 14 bases between. CDR1 is SGHTA, CDR2 FQGNSA, per germline. This CDR3 comprises 15 residues. The CDR3 protein is CASSLGVPGGETQYF. The CDR3 DNA follows: TGTGCCAGCAGCTTAGGGGTACCGGGCGGGGAGACCCAGTACTTC. The full variable domain, its missing parts supplied by reference TRBV7-2 and TRBJ2-5, is GAGVSQSPSNKVTEKGKDVELRCDPISGHTALYWYRQSLGQGLEFLIYFQGNSAPDKSGLPSDRFSAERTGGSVSTLTIQRTQQEDSAVYLCASSLGVPGGETQYFGPGTRLLVL.

This clonotype was counted between two and nine times. This chain connects TRBV3-1 to TRBJ1-6; D is unresolved. Germline V gene lookup returns CDR1 LGHDT and CDR2 YNNKEL (reference sequence). V shed 3 bases and J shed 10 bases, with 13 bases lying between them. The CDR3 covers 14 residues. The CDR3 nucleotides read TGTGCCAGCAGCCACGAGGAGTTCGGGTCACCCCTCCACTTT. Its protein is CASSHEEFGSPLHF.

This clonotype was observed a handful of times. This rearrangement joins TRBV7-2 to TRBJ2-5; 8 bases fit TRBD2. V was clipped by 1 base and J by 6 bases; unmatched bases: 4. Germline CDR1 SGHTA, CDR2 FQGNSA. The CDR3 runs to 14 residues. The CDR3 spells CASSLVTSAQTQYF. The CDR3 nucleotides read TGTGCCAGCAGCTTAGTGACTAGCGCTCAGACCCAGTACTTC.

This clonotype was counted between two and nine times. CDR3: CATSRDRVVLYEQYF. DNA of the CDR3: TGTGCCACCAGCAGAGATCGGGTCGTCCTCTACGAGCAGTACTTC. V is TRBV15 and J is TRBJ2-7; D unclear. This CDR3 is 15 amino acids long. With 0 bases removed from V and 3 bases from J, the gap between germline ends came to 12 bases. From germline, CDR1 is LNHNV and CDR2 YYDKDF (reference sequence). Based on the CDR3 plus reference TRBV15 and TRBJ2-7, the full variable domain is DAMVIQNPRYQVTQFGKPVTLSCSQTLNHNVMYWYQQKSSQAPKLLFHYYDKDFNNEADTPDNFQSRRPNTSFCFLDIRSPGLGDTAMYLCATSRDRVVLYEQYFGPGTRLTVT.

This clonotype has ten or more counts. V gene TRBV28 combines with J gene TRBJ2-7; 7 positions match TRBD1. The CDR3 length is 15 residues. V trimming: 6 bases; J trimming: 5 bases; junction bases outside the gene matches: 13. Looked up from germline, CDR1 is MDHEN and CDR2 is SYDVKM. The CDR3 nucleotides read TGTGCCAGCAGGACCCCGGGACAGCCTGTGGACGAGCAGTACTTC. This gives the protein CASRTPGQPVDEQYF.

This clonotype was counted between two and nine times. The chain links TRBV6-5 to TRBJ2-3, with 9 bases aligning to TRBD2. The germline V gene encodes CDR1 MNHEY and CDR2 SVGAGI. V trimming: 0 bases; J trimming: 5 bases; junction bases outside the gene matches: 15. This CDR3 spans 19 amino acids. The CDR3 protein is CASSYSTSLAGTGVDTQYF. As DNA, the CDR3 is TGTGCCAGCAGTTACTCGACGTCCCTAGCGGGGACTGGCGTAGATACGCAGTATTTT.